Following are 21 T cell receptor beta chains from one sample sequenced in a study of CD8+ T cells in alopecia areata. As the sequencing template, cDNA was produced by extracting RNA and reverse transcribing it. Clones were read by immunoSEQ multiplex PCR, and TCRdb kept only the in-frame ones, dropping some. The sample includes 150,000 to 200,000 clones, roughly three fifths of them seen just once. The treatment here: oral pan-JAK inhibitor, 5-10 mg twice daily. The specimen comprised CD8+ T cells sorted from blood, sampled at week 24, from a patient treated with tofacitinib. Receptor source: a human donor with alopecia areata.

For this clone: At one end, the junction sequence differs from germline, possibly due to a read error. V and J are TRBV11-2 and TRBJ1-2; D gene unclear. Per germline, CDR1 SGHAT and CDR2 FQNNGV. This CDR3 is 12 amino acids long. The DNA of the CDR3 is TGTGCCGGCAGCTTAGAGAACGGTGGCTACACCTTC. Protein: CAGSLENGGYTF.

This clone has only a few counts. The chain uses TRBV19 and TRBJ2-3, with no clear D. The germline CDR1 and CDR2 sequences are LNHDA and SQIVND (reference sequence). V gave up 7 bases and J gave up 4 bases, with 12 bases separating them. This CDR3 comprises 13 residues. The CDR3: CASMGSTSDTQYF. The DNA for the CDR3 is TGTGCCAGTATGGGTAGTACGTCAGATACGCAGTATTTT.

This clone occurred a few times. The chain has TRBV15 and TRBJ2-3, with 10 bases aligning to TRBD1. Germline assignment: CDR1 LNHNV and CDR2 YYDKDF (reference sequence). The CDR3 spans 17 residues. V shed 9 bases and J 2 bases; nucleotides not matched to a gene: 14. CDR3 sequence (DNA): TGTGCCACGCAACAACCGGGACAGGGGTTTCCCACAGATACGCAGTATTTT. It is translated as CATQQPGQGFPTDTQYF. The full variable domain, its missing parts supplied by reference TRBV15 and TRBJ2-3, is DAMVIQNPRYQVTQFGKPVTLSCSQTLNHNVMYWYQQKSSQAPKLLFHYYDKDFNNEADTPDNFQSRRPNTSFCFLDIRSPGLGDTAMYLCATQQPGQGFPTDTQYFGPGTRLTVL.

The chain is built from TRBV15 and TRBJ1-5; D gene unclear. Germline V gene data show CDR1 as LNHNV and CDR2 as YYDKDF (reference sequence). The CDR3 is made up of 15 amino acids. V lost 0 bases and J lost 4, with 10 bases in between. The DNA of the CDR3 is TGTGCCACCAGCAGAGATCGGCAGCCGAATCAGCCCCAGCATTTT. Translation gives CATSRDRQPNQPQHF. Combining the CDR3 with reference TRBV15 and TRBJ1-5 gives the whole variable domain DAMVIQNPRYQVTQFGKPVTLSCSQTLNHNVMYWYQQKSSQAPKLLFHYYDKDFNNEADTPDNFQSRRPNTSFCFLDIRSPGLGDTAMYLCATSRDRQPNQPQHFGDGTRLSIL.

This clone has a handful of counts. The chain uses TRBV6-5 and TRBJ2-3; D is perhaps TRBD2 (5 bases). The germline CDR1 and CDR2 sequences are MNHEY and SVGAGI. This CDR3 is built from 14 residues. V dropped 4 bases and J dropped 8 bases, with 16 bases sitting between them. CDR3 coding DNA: TGTGCCAGCAGTTTCGGCGGGTCCGAGGTTACGCAGTATTTT. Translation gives CASSFGGSEVTQYF.

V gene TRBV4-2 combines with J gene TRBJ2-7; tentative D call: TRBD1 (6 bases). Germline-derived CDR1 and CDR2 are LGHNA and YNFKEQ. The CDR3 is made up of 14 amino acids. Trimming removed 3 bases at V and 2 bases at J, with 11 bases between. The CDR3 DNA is TGTGCCAGCAGCCAGTATGAGGGGGCCTACGAGCAGTACTTC. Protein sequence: CASSQYEGAYEQYF.

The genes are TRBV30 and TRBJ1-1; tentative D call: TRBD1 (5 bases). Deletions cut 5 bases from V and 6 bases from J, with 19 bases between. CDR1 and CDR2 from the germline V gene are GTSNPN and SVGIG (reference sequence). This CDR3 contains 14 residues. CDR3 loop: CAWGRTSGVAEAFF. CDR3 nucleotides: TGTGCCTGGGGGAGGACAAGCGGGGTGGCTGAAGCTTTCTTT.

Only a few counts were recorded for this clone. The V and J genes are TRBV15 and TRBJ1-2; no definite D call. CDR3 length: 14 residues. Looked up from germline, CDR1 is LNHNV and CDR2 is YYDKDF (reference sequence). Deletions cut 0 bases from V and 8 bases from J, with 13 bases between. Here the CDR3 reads CATSRDSASEGYTF. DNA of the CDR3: TGTGCCACCAGCAGAGATAGTGCGAGCGAGGGCTACACCTTC.

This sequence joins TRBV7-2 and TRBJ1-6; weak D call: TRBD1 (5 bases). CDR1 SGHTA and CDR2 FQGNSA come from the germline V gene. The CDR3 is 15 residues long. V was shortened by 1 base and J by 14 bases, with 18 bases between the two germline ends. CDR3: CASSLDQGLILALHF. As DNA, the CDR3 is TGTGCCAGCAGCTTAGACCAGGGATTAATTCTGGCCCTCCACTTT.

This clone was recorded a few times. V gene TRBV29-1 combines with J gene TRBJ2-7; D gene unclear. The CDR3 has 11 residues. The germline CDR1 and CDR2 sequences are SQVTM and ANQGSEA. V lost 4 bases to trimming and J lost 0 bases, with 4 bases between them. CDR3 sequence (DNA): TGCAGCGTTGTAAGCTCCTACGAGCAGTACTTC. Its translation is CSVVSSYEQYF.

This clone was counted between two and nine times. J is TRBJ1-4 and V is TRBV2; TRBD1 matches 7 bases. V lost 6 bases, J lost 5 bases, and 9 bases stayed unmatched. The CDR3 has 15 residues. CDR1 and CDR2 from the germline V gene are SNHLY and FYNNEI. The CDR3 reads CASSPGTVENEKLFF. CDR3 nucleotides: TGTGCCAGCAGCCCTGGGACAGTCGAAAATGAAAAACTGTTTTTT. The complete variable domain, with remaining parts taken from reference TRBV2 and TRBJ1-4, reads EPEVTQTPSHQVTQMGQEVILRCVPISNHLYFYWYRQILGQKVEFLVSFYNNEISEKSEIFDDQFSVERPDGSNFTLKIRSTKLEDSAMYFCASSPGTVENEKLFFGSGTQLSVL.

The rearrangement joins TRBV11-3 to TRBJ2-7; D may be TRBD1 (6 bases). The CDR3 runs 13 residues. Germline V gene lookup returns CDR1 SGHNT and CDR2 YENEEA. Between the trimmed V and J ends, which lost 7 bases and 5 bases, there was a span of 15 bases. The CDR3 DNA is TGTGCCAGCAACGGACCAGGGGACCACGAGCAGTACTTC. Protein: CASNGPGDHEQYF.

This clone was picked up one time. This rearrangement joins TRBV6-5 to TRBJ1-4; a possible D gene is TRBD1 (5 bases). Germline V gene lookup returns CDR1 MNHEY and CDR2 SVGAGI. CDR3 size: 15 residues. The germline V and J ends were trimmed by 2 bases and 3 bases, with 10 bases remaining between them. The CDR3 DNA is TGTGCCAGCAGTTACGGGACGGGATCTAATGAAAAACTGTTTTTT. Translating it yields CASSYGTGSNEKLFF.

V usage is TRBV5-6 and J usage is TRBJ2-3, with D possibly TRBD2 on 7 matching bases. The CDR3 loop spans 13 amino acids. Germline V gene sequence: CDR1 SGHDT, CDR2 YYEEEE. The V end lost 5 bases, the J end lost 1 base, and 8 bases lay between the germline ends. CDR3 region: CASRGGGTDTQYF. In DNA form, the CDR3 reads TGTGCCAGCAGAGGGGGGGGCACAGATACGCAGTATTTT. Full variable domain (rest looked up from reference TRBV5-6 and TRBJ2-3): DAGVTQSPTHLIKTRGQQVTLRCSPKSGHDTVSWYQQALGQGPQFIFQYYEEEERQRGNFPDRFSGHQFPNYSSELNVNALLLGDSALYLCASRGGGTDTQYFGPGTRLTVL.

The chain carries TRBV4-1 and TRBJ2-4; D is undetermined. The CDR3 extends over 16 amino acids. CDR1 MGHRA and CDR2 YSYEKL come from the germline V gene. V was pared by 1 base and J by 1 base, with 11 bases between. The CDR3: CASSQALSLAKNIQYF. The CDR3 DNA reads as TGCGCCAGCAGCCAAGCACTAAGCCTGGCCAAAAACATTCAGTACTTC.

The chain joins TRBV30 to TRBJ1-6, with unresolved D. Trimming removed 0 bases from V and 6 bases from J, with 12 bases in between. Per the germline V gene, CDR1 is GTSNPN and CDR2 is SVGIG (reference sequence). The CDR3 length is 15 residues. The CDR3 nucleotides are TGTGCCTGGAGTGTCACCGCTGGAGGTAATTCACCCCTCCACTTT. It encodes CAWSVTAGGNSPLHF.

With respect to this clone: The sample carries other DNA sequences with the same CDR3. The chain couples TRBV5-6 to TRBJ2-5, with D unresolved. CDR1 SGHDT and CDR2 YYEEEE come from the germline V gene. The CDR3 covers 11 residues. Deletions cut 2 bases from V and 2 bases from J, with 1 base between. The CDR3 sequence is CASSLQETQYF. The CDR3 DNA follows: TGTGCCAGCAGCTTACAAGAGACCCAGTACTTC.

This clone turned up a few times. This CDR3 is CASSVVGDRSTDTQYF. CDR3 in DNA: TGTGCCAGCAGCGTAGTAGGGGACAGAAGCACAGATACGCAGTATTTT. The chain combines TRBV9 with TRBJ2-3, with 7 bases matching TRBD1. The V segment lost 0 bases and the J segment 0 bases; nucleotides outside the gene matches: 4. Germline V gives CDR1 SGDLS, CDR2 YYNGEE. The CDR3 length is 16 residues.

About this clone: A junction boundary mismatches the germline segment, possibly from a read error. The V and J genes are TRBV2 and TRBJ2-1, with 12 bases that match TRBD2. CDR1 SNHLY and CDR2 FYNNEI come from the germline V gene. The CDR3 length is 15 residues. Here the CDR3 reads CASGDRTSGVGEQFF. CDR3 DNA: TGTGCCAGCGGTGACCGGACTAGCGGGGTCGGTGAGCAGTTCTTC.

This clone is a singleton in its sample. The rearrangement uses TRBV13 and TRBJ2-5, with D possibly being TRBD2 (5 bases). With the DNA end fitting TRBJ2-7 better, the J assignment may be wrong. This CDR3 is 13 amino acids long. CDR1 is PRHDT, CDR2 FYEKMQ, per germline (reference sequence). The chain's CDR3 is CASSLRESYEQYF. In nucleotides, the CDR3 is TGTGCCAGCAGCTTACGGGAATCCTACGAGCAGTACTTC.

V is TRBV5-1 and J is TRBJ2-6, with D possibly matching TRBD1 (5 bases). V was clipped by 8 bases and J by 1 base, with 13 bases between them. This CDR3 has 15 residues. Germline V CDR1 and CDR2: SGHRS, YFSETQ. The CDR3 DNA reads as TGCGCCAGGCGATCTGCAGGGTCTGGGGCCAACGTCCTGACTTTC. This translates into CARRSAGSGANVLTF. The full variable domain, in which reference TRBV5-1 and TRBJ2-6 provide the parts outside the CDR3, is KAGVTQTPRYLIKTRGQQVTLSCSPISGHRSVSWYQQTPGQGLQFLFEYFSETQRNKGNFPGRFSGRQFSNSRSEMNVSTLELGDSALYLCARRSAGSGANVLTFGAGSRLTVL.